This T cell receptor beta chain was identified in a study of shared clonotypes between healthy human individuals. Using immunoSEQ multiplex PCR, the repertoire was profiled, and TCRdb retains in-frame clones only, with some absent. This sample has over 700,000 clones, with 55% to 75% found just once. The CDR3 totals 14 residues. V gave up 2 bases and J gave up 6 bases; unmatched junction bases: 6. This chain links TRBV23-1 with TRBJ1-1; 7 bases are a match to TRBD1. TRBV23-1 is an ORF; its function is uncertain. Specimen: memory CD4+ T cells sorted from blood. Noted subset: CD45RA-negative fraction. This sequence originates from a woman aged 30 to 39 in good health. Written as DNA, the CDR3 is TGCGCCAGCAGTCAAGACAGGGATTCGCCTGAAGCTTTCTTT. It codes for CASSQDRDSPEAFF.